The 16 T cell receptor beta chains listed next were all sequenced from one sample in a study of regulatory T cells in long-lasting Graves disease listed by TCRdb under 2021. The sample's time point label, in plain terms: newly diagnosed GD, antithyroid drugs for less than 3 months. For both TCR sequencing and RNA sequencing, RNA was extracted from PBMCs in TRIzol. The library was prepared using multiplex PCR. Sequencing relied on an Illumina HiSeq 4000. TCR beta libraries were built with iRepertoire HTBI primers and Arm-PCR amplification of CDR3 regions. Clones were called with MiXCR by TCRdb after fastp trimmed the public reads at Q25, and only in-frame beta chains were retained. Identical CDR3 protein sequences are pooled into one entry, listed with their most common genes and DNA. The sample has fewer than 350,000 distinct CDR3 sequences on record, 18% of them singletons. The top ten clones comprise less than 45% of the sample.

The sample here was peripheral blood mononuclear cells (PBMCs), taken at new diagnosis, from a patient treated with antithyroid drugs. Receptors were obtained from a female donor with Graves disease.

The chain joins TRBV2 to TRBJ2-1; D is possibly TRBD2 (6 bases). The CDR3 is 15 amino acids. The V gene's germline CDR1 is SNHLY and CDR2 FYNNEI. Trimming removed 3 bases at V and 5 bases at J, with 14 bases between. The CDR3 region is CASSDSSGSDNEQFF. The CDR3 nucleotides are TGTGCCAGCAGTGATTCAAGCGGGTCTGACAATGAGCAGTTCTTC.

This clonotype occurred many times. The rearrangement joins TRBV5-5 to TRBJ2-1; D is perhaps TRBD2 (6 bases). Trimming pared 4 bases from V and 2 bases from J, leaving 16 bases between. CDR3 size: 16 residues. Germline CDR1 reads SGHKS; CDR2 reads YYEKEE (reference sequence). The CDR3 DNA sequence: TGTGCCAGCAGCAGATCCGGGACTGGAACCTACAATGAGCAGTTCTTC. Encoded protein: CASSRSGTGTYNEQFF.

This clonotype occurred a few times. Being one base from a much bigger clone, this may be a read error. The genes are TRBV6-1 and TRBJ1-5; tentatively, D is TRBD1 (6 bases). Trimming left V 6 bases short and J 0 bases short, with 6 bases between. This CDR3 region has 13 residues. Germline loops: CDR1 MNHNS, CDR2 SASEGT. CDR3 nucleotide sequence: TGTGCCAGCAGGGACAGTAGCAATCAGCCCCAGCATTTT. Protein: CASRDSSNQPQHF.

The chain combines TRBV28 with TRBJ2-2; no reliable D call. The CDR3 spans 15 residues. V lost 5 bases and J 4 bases, leaving 14 bases between the germline ends. Per the germline V gene, CDR1 is MDHEN and CDR2 is SYDVKM. The CDR3 loop reads CASSADGGGTGELFF. The CDR3 region has the DNA TGTGCCAGCAGTGCAGACGGTGGCGGCACCGGGGAGCTGTTTTTT. Full variable domain (missing parts from reference TRBV28 and TRBJ2-2): DVKVTQSSRYLVKRTGEKVFLECVQDMDHENMFWYRQDPGLGLRLIYFSYDVKMKEKGDIPEGYSVSREKKERFSLILESASTNQTSMYLCASSADGGGTGELFFGEGSRLTVL.

The genes are TRBV11-1 and TRBJ2-7; D gene ambiguous. Trimming cost V 6 bases and J 10 bases, with 19 bases left between them. This CDR3 has 13 amino acids. The germline CDR1 and CDR2 sequences are SGHAT and FQDESV (reference sequence). The CDR3 DNA is TGTGCCAGCAGTAGAGGCGGAGAATACTATCAGTACTTC. Translated, it gives CASSRGGEYYQYF.

The chain links TRBV5-4 to TRBJ2-3; D possibly matches TRBD1 or TRBD2 (5 bases each). The CDR3 has 15 residues. CDR1 and CDR2 (germline): SGHNT, YYREEE (reference sequence). V lost 1 base to trimming and J lost 10 bases, with 19 bases between them. The CDR3 loop reads CASSLMGRGRDAQYF. The CDR3 bases are TGTGCCAGCAGCTTGATGGGACGAGGGAGAGACGCGCAGTATTTT. Supplemented by reference TRBV5-4 and TRBJ2-3, the full variable domain reads ETGVTQSPTHLIKTRGQQVTLRCSSQSGHNTVSWYQQALGQGPQFIFQYYREEENGRGNFPPRFSGLQFPNYSSELNVNALELDDSALYLCASSLMGRGRDAQYFGPGTRLTVL.

This sequence joins TRBV20-1 and TRBJ2-7; TRBD1 matches at 10 bases. CDR3 length: 15 residues. Germline CDR1 reads DFQATT; CDR2 reads SNEGSKA (reference sequence). V lost 3 bases, J lost 7 bases, and 12 bases stayed unmatched. CDR3 region: CSASEPGQGTKEQYF. DNA for the CDR3: TGCAGTGCTAGTGAGCCGGGACAGGGGACTAAAGAGCAGTACTTC.

The table lists this clonotype with many counts. The gene calls are TRBV12-3 or TRBV12-4 and TRBJ2-4, with unresolved D. Trimming removed 6 bases at V and 0 bases at J, with 6 bases between. The CDR3 length is 13 residues. The CDR3 sequence is CASSRQAKNIQYF. CDR3 coding DNA: TGTGCCAGCAGCAGACAAGCCAAAAACATTCAGTACTTC.

This clonotype was seen only a few times. V gene TRBV4-1 combines with J gene TRBJ2-7, with 7 bases matching TRBD1. Germline lookup yields CDR1 MGHRA and CDR2 YSYEKL. The V segment lost 0 bases and the J segment 3 bases; nucleotides outside the gene matches: 17. The CDR3 has 19 residues. CDR3 sequence reads: CASSQDRDSEYISVYEQYF. For the CDR3, the DNA is TGCGCCAGCAGCCAAGACCGGGACAGCGAATATATATCGGTCTACGAGCAGTACTTC.

This chain joins TRBV3-1 and TRBJ2-7; D is undetermined. Trimming cost V 0 bases and J 1 base, with 7 bases left between them. This CDR3 contains 14 residues. Germline assignment: CDR1 LGHDT and CDR2 YNNKEL (reference sequence). CDR3 sequence: CASSQDSGSYEQYF. CDR3 coding DNA: TGTGCCAGCAGCCAAGATTCCGGGTCCTACGAGCAGTACTTC.

This clonotype was detected ten times or more. Written as DNA, the CDR3 is TGTGCCAGCAGCCAAGAAAGGAGTGGGGGGTCGGACGAGCAGTACTTC. This gives the protein CASSQERSGGSDEQYF. V gene TRBV3-1 combines with J gene TRBJ2-7; TRBD2 is a possible D gene (6 bases). Looked up from germline, CDR1 is LGHDT and CDR2 is YNNKEL (reference sequence). The CDR3 covers 16 residues. The ends were cut back, 0 bases at V and 5 bases at J, with 17 bases in the middle.

This sequence joins TRBV6-1 and TRBJ2-3, with 9 bases identical to TRBD1. V lost 1 base to trimming and J lost 11 bases; unmatched junction nucleotides: 10. The CDR3 sequence is 15 residues long. Germline CDR1 MNHNS, CDR2 SASEGT. The CDR3 loop reads CASSEEGTGRWGQYF. In nucleotides, the CDR3 is TGTGCCAGCAGTGAAGAGGGGACAGGGAGGTGGGGGCAGTATTTT.

The sample holds many counts of this clonotype. The chain links TRBV20-1 to TRBJ1-5, with TRBD1 matching 7 bases. CDR1 is DFQATT, CDR2 SNEGSKA, per germline (reference sequence). J gave up 9 bases and V 6 bases, and 8 bases lay outside the gene matches. The CDR3 has 12 residues. This CDR3 is CSAKVSGGPQHF. The DNA for the CDR3 is TGCAGTGCGAAAGTATCAGGGGGGCCCCAGCATTTT.

This clonotype appeared many times. The CDR3 DNA is TGTGCCAGCAGTGGACTAGCGGGATCCGACAATGAGCAGTTCTTC. Translating it yields CASSGLAGSDNEQFF. This chain connects TRBV6-1 to TRBJ2-1; 11 bases agree with TRBD2. This CDR3 spans 15 amino acids. Germline-derived CDR1 and CDR2 are MNHNS and SASEGT. V was pared by 4 bases and J by 5 bases, with 4 bases of the junction left unmatched.

This clonotype was counted at least ten times. The CDR3 sequence is CASSLAGVAPYEQYF. The CDR3 coding sequence is TGTGCCAGCAGCTTAGCTGGAGTCGCCCCCTACGAGCAGTACTTC. The J gene is TRBJ2-7, the V gene TRBV11-2, with D hard to call. Germline V gene sequence: CDR1 SGHAT, CDR2 FQNNGV. CDR3 length: 15 amino acids. The ends were cut back, 1 base at V and 2 bases at J, with 12 bases in the middle.

This clonotype was counted a few times. This sequence joins TRBV6-2 or TRBV6-3 and TRBJ2-3, with 11 bases aligning to TRBD2. V was clipped by 4 bases and J by 4 bases; unmatched bases: 4. The germline CDR1 and CDR2 sequences are MNHEY and SVGEGT. The CDR3 is 15 residues long. The CDR3 is CASSSIAGGPDTQYF. CDR3 nucleotides: TGTGCCAGCAGTTCTATAGCGGGAGGGCCAGATACGCAGTATTTT.